This TCR beta chain was captured in a study of blood T cell repertoires in COVID-19 (dated by TCRdb to the early 2020s). General notes on the study: Samples from collaborators originated in the United States, Italy and Spain and spanned both the acute and convalescent phases of COVID-19. The material from the prospective study consisted of cDNA or gDNA derived from T cells, B-cell-depleted T cells, or PBMCs. Deeply sampled blood TCRbeta repertoires from subjects exposed to, actively infected with, or recovered from COVID-19 were included in the dataset. A freely available public database, intended as a resource for researchers studying the immune response to SARS-CoV-2, is where the repertoires were released. Samples came from the ongoing ImmuneRACE study (first 160 participants) plus 1,254 subjects from 6 global collaborators. Sample metadata almost always included a de-identified subject ID, COVID-19 status, age in years and sex. Where available, HLA class I and class II types were taken from metadata supplied by the sample provider and were not determined by assay-based typing. Summary of the overall study and its limitations: How much clinical and demographic metadata was included differed by source and by participant, and the metadata was provided uncurated.

Collaborating institutions collected whole blood in K2EDTA tubes following their own protocols. For TCRbeta analysis, collaborators shipped samples as frozen whole blood, isolated PBMCs, or DNA extracted from either of those sample types. As for this clone: Its antigen remains unidentified. Per-base qualities were not stored, and no clone one base away is much larger.

TCRbeta CDR3 regions were amplified from genomic DNA by means of the immunoSEQ Assay, a bias-controlled multiplex PCR. In the source study's methods: Nucleated cell counts per sample were estimated from amplification of reference gene primers within the assay. To quantify the absolute abundance of each unique TCRbeta CDR3 rearrangement, sequence reads were collapsed and filtered. For each sample, productive Simpson clonality was calculated as the square root of Simpson's diversity index over productive rearrangements. Drawn from immuneACCESS, this table holds only the in-frame rearrangements with V and J called that TCRdb kept. Clones are partly lost; checked studies trace under half to an unresolved V gene and leave the rest unexplained. That table gives V, J and clone size, and the DNA gave D and trimming. This sample holds approximately 150,000 clones; 88% were observed only once. The top ten hold 1.7% of the sample.

V and J lose 5 bases and 6 bases, and a span of 17 bases separates them. The CDR3 runs 15 residues from the cysteine to the phenylalanine. Of the read, only the CDR3 DNA is kept; its 45 bases are in frame from base 1. From a lookup of the germline V gene (reference sequence), CDR1 and CDR2 are LNHDA and SQIVND. The chain uses TRBV19 and TRBJ1-5; TRBD1 is perhaps the D gene, given 6 matching bases. Sequenced: peripheral blood. The receptor was derived from a woman in her fifties or sixties with acute or convalescent COVID-19. The base sequence is TGTGCCAGTAGTGACCGGGGGGGGCAGAGTCAGCCCCAGCATTTT. Protein translation: CASSDRGGQSQPQHF.